This T cell receptor beta chain was obtained from a study of radiation and T cells in renal cell carcinoma. Study conclusions and caveats: Pretreatment tumor biopsies were lacking, so baseline clonotypes are unknown.

Stated time point: baseline pretreatment blood. The sample's treatment: 15 Gy SBRT to primary tumor, nephrectomy 4 weeks later. CDR1 is SGHAT and CDR2 is FQNNGV in the germline V gene. Trimming removed 7 bases from V and 6 bases from J; junction bases left unmatched: 10. This CDR3 spans 14 amino acids. About this clone: Its antigen is currently unknown.

Method: immunoSEQ multiplex PCR; TCRdb's copy keeps in-frame clones and lacks some. Of 55,000 to 65,000 clones in the sample, just under 80% were seen once. The source material was blood, sampled from a patient whose treatment included radiotherapy and nephrectomy. The TCR originated in a man aged 55 to 70 with renal cell carcinoma. This rearrangement joins TRBV11-2 to TRBJ2-3; 7 positions match TRBD1. CDR3 sequence (DNA): TGTGCCAGCACCCTGACAGGGAGAGGGGATACGCAGTATTTT. Its translation is CASTLTGRGDTQYF.